This entry lists 17 T cell receptor beta chains sequenced from one sample in a study of blood T cell repertoires in COVID-19. Libraries were prepared by immunoSEQ multiplex PCR; TCRdb keeps only in-frame clonotypes and omits some of them. Among about 69,000 clones listed, 65% to 85% were seen once. Sample: peripheral blood. Source of these receptors: a man aged 60 to 75 with acute or convalescent COVID-19.

The V call is TRBV11-2, the J call TRBJ1-2; TRBD1 matches at 7 bases. Germline trimming cut 3 bases from V and 3 bases from J; bases unmatched to any gene: 16. The V gene's germline CDR1 is SGHAT and CDR2 FQNNGV. The CDR3 has 18 residues. Written as DNA, the CDR3 is TGTGCCAGCAGCTTGTCCGGGACAGAGCCACGGGGAGACTATGGCTACACCTTC. It specifies CASSLSGTEPRGDYGYTF.

The V call is TRBV4-3, the J call TRBJ2-6, with D perhaps TRBD1 (5 bases). CDR1 is LGHNA and CDR2 is YSLEER in the germline V gene. Trimming removed 0 bases at V and 4 bases at J, with 10 bases between. CDR3 size: 16 residues. The CDR3, as DNA: TGCGCCAGCAGCCAAGAGGGGCTGGGGGGGGCCAACGTCCTGACTTTC. Its translation: CASSQEGLGGANVLTF.

This clone was recorded a few times. The J gene is TRBJ1-1, the V gene TRBV27; no firm D call. CDR3 length: 16 residues. The germline V and J ends were trimmed by 6 bases and 4 bases, with 21 bases remaining between them. The V gene's germline CDR1 is MNHEY and CDR2 SMNVEV (reference sequence). Here the CDR3 DNA reads TGTGCCAGCAGACGGACGTCACGGGGATTACTCACTGAAGCTTTCTTT. Amino acids: CASRRTSRGLLTEAFF.

V and J are TRBV3-1 (or the pseudogene TRBV3-2) and TRBJ1-6; D call uncertain. Germline assignment: CDR1 LGHDT and CDR2 YNNKEL (reference sequence). This CDR3 region has 15 residues. The germline V and J ends were trimmed by 1 base and 0 bases, with 4 bases remaining between them. The CDR3: CASSQVSSYNSPLHF. CDR3 DNA: TGTGCCAGCAGCCAAGTTAGCTCCTATAATTCACCCCTCCACTTT.

This chain joins TRBV6-5 and TRBJ1-2; 8 bases agree with TRBD1. Germline CDR1 reads MNHEY; CDR2 reads SVGAGI. The CDR3 has 13 amino acids. V lost 6 bases and J lost 0; bases outside the gene matches: 0. The CDR3 DNA follows: TGTGCCAGCAGGACAGGGGCTAACTATGGCTACACCTTC. This encodes CASRTGANYGYTF.

The CDR3 DNA reads as TGTGCCAGCAGCGTAGGTGGACTAGTGCTCAATGAGCAGTTCTTC. Translation gives CASSVGGLVLNEQFF. This chain joins TRBV9 and TRBJ2-1, with TRBD2 identical over 7 bases. V shed 0 bases, J shed 6 bases, and the junction held 6 bases outside the gene matches. The CDR3 spans 15 residues. Germline-derived CDR1 and CDR2 are SGDLS and YYNGEE.

This clone was found once. The chain employs TRBV5-4 and TRBJ1-5; D not certain. The CDR3 is 16 residues long. Trimming removed 3 bases from V and 0 bases from J, with 13 bases in between. CDR1 and CDR2 from the germline V gene are SGHNT and YYREEE (reference sequence). In DNA, the CDR3 is TGTGCCAGCAGCTCCGGCGGCCCCGATAGCAATCAGCCCCAGCATTTT. Translating gives CASSSGGPDSNQPQHF.

Only a few counts were recorded for this clone. This CDR3 reads CASSPLQGGVDGYTF. In DNA form, the CDR3 reads TGTGCCAGCAGCCCCCTTCAAGGGGGTGTCGATGGCTACACCTTC. This chain uses TRBV7-2 with TRBJ1-2, with a possible D match to TRBD1 (6 bases). CDR3 length: 15 amino acids. Trimming took off 5 bases at V and 6 bases at J, with 19 bases between the two ends. Germline V gene sequence: CDR1 SGHTA, CDR2 FQGNSA.

The rearrangement joins TRBV6-5 to TRBJ1-1; D gene uncertain. Between the trimmed V and J ends, which lost 0 bases and 2 bases, there was a span of 10 bases. This CDR3 comprises 15 residues. The germline gives CDR1 MNHEY, CDR2 SVGAGI. As DNA, the CDR3 is TGTGCCAGCAGTTACTCGAGTCGGGGAAACACTGAAGCTTTCTTT. This translates into CASSYSSRGNTEAFF.

The chain links TRBV6-6 to TRBJ2-1; TRBD2 aligns across 8 bases. Germline-derived CDR1 and CDR2 are MNHNY and SVGAGI (reference sequence). V lost 5 bases to trimming and J lost 1 base; unmatched junction nucleotides: 10. The CDR3 loop spans 17 amino acids. The CDR3 region is CASSPGGGRESYNEQFF. As DNA, the CDR3 is TGTGCCAGCAGTCCCGGGGGGGGCAGGGAGTCCTACAATGAGCAGTTCTTC.

This chain joins TRBV19 and TRBJ1-1; D possibly corresponds to TRBD1 (5 bases). CDR1 and CDR2 from the germline V gene are LNHDA and SQIVND (reference sequence). With 6 bases removed from V and 1 base from J, the gap between germline ends came to 9 bases. The CDR3 totals 13 residues. Here the CDR3 reads CASRGGENTEAFF. The CDR3 nucleotides read TGTGCCAGTAGGGGGGGAGAGAACACTGAAGCTTTCTTT.

The CDR3 DNA is TGTGCCAGCAGCCAAGGCCCCAACGGGGGCAATGAGCAGTTCTTC. Its translation is CASSQGPNGGNEQFF. This chain connects TRBV7-2 to TRBJ2-1, with D perhaps matching TRBD2 (6 bases). Germline assignment: CDR1 SGHTA and CDR2 FQGNSA. Trimming took off 5 bases at V and 6 bases at J, with 17 bases between the two ends. This CDR3 contains 15 residues.

This chain connects TRBV27 to TRBJ1-4; D remains unclear. The CDR3 consists of 15 residues. Germline lookup yields CDR1 MNHEY and CDR2 SMNVEV (reference sequence). The V and J ends lost 7 bases and 4 bases respectively, with 16 bases between them. The CDR3 reads CASITSPVRNEKLFF. CDR3 nucleotides: TGTGCCAGCATTACGAGCCCCGTTCGTAATGAAAAACTGTTTTTT.

The V call is TRBV5-1, the J call TRBJ2-5, with 9 bases that match TRBD1. With 4 bases clipped from V and 5 bases from J, the junction kept 6 bases outside the gene matches. CDR1 is SGHRS, CDR2 YFSETQ, per germline. This CDR3 region has 14 residues. The chain's CDR3 is CASSEQGAWETQYF. CDR3 DNA: TGCGCCAGCAGCGAACAGGGGGCGTGGGAGACCCAGTACTTC.

The chain couples TRBV4-2 to TRBJ2-7, with 12 bases fitting TRBD2. The germline V gene encodes CDR1 LGHNA and CDR2 YNFKEQ. This CDR3 spans 15 amino acids. The ends lost 2 bases at V and 6 bases at J; junction bases unmatched: 5. This CDR3 is CASSQPSGGAVEQYF. The DNA of the CDR3 is TGTGCCAGCAGCCAACCTAGCGGGGGGGCCGTCGAGCAGTACTTC.

The chain's CDR3 is CASSPQGAHGYTF. The CDR3 bases are TGTGCCAGCAGCCCCCAGGGGGCTCATGGCTACACCTTC. The chain has TRBV28 and TRBJ1-2; 8 nucleotides agree with TRBD1. Germline values: CDR1 MDHEN, CDR2 SYDVKM. J was trimmed by 6 bases and V by 6 bases; bases with no gene match: 6. The length of the CDR3 is 13 residues.

The rearrangement joins TRBV19 to TRBJ1-2, with TRBD1 as a possible D gene (6 bases). The CDR3 sequence is 18 residues long. V lost 10 bases, J lost 2 bases, and 29 bases lay in between. Germline V CDR1 and CDR2: LNHDA, SQIVND (reference sequence). CDR3 sequence reads: CATTRGGRGRGENYGYTF. The CDR3 bases are TGTGCCACCACTAGGGGGGGCAGAGGACGAGGCGAGAACTATGGCTACACCTTC.